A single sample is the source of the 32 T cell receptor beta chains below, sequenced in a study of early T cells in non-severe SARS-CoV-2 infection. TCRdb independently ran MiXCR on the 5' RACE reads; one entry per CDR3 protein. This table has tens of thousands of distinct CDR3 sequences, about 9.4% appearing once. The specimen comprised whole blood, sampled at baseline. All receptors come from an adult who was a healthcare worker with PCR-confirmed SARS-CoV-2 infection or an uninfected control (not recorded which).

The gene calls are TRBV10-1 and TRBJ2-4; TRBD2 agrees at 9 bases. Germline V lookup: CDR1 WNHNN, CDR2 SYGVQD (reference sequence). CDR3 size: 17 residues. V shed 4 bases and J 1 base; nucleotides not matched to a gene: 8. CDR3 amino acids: CASSVKGTSWAKNIQYF. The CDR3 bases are TGCGCCAGCAGTGTCAAAGGGACTAGCTGGGCCAAAAACATTCAGTACTTC.

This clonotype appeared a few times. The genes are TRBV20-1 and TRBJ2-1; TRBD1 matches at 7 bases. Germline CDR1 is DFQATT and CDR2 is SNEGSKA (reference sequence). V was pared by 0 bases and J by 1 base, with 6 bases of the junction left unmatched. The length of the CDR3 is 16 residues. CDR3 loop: CSARDPDRVSYNEQFF. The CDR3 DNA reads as TGCAGTGCTAGAGACCCCGACAGGGTGTCCTACAATGAGCAGTTCTTC.

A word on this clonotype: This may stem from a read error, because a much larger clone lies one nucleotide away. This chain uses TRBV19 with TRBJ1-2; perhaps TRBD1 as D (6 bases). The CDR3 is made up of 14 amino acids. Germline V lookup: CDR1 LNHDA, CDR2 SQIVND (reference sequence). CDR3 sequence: CACRPDRTNYGYTF. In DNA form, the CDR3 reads TGTGCCTGTAGACCCGACAGGACCAACTATGGCTACACCTTC.

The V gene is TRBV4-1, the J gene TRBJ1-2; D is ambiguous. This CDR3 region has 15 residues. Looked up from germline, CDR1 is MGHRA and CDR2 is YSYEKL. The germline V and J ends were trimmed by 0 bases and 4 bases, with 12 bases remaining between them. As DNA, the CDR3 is TGCGCCAGCAGCCAAGAGGGTAGAACATTCTATGGCTACACCTTC. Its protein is CASSQEGRTFYGYTF.

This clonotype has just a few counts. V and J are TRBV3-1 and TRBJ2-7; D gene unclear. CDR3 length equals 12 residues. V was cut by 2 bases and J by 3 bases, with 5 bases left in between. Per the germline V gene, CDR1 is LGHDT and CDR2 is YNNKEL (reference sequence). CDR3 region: CASSQSRYEQYF. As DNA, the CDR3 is TGTGCCAGCAGCCAAAGTCGCTACGAGCAGTACTTC.

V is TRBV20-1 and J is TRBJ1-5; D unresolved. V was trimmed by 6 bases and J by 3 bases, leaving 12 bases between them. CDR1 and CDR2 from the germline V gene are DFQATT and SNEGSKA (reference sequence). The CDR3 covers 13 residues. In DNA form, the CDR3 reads TGCAGTGCAAAACACCAAGACAATCAGCCCCAGCATTTT. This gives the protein CSAKHQDNQPQHF.

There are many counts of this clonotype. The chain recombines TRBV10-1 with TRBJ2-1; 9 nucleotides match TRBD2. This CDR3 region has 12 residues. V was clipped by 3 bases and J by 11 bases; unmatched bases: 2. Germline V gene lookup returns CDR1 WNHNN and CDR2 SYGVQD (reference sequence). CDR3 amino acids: CASSDSGRKQFF. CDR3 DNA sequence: TGCGCCAGCAGTGACAGCGGGAGGAAGCAGTTCTTC.

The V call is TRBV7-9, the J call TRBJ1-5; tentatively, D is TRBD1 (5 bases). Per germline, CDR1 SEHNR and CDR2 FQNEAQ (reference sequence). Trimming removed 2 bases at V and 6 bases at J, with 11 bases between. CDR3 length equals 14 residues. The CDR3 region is CASSLRGVGQPQHF. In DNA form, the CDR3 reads TGTGCCAGCAGCTTAAGGGGAGTGGGTCAGCCCCAGCATTTT.

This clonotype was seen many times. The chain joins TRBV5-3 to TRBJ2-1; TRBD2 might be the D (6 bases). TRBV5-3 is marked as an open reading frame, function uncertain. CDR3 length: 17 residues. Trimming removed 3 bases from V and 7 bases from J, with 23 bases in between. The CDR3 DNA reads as TGTGCCAGAAGCTGTACTCTCCGGGACTTGGGAAGGAATGAGCAGTTCTTC. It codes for CARSCTLRDLGRNEQFF.

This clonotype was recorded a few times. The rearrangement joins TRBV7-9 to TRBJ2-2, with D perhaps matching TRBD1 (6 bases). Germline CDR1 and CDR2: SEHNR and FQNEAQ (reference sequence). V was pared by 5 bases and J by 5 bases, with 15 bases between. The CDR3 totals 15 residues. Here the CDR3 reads CASSPPTGVTGELFF. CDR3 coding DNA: TGTGCCAGCAGCCCTCCGACAGGAGTGACCGGGGAGCTGTTTTTT. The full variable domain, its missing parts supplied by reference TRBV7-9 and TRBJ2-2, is DTGVSQNPRHKITKRGQNVTFRCDPISEHNRLYWYRQTLGQGPEFLTYFQNEAQLEKSRLLSDRFSAERPKGSFSTLEIQRTEQGDSAMYLCASSPPTGVTGELFFGEGSRLTVL.

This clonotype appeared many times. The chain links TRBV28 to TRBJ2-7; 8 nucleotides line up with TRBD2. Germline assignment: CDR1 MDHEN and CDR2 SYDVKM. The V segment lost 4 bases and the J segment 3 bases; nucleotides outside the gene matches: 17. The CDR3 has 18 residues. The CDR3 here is CASSSIAGSGPGFYEQYF. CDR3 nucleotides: TGTGCCAGCAGTTCTATAGCGGGATCTGGACCCGGCTTCTACGAGCAGTACTTC.

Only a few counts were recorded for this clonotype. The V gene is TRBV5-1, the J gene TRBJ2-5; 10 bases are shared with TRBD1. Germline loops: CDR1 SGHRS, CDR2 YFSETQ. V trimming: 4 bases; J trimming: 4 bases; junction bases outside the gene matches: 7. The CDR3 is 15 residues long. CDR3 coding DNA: TGCGCCAGCAGCCTCGGGACAGGGGCGGGAGAGACCCAGTACTTC. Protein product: CASSLGTGAGETQYF.

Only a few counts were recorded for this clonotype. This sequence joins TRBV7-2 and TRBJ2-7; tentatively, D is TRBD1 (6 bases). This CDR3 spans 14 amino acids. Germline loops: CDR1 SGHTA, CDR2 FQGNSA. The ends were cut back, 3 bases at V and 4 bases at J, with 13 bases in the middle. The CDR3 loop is CASSFGTRDYEQYF. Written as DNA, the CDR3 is TGTGCCAGCAGCTTCGGGACACGGGATTACGAGCAGTACTTC.

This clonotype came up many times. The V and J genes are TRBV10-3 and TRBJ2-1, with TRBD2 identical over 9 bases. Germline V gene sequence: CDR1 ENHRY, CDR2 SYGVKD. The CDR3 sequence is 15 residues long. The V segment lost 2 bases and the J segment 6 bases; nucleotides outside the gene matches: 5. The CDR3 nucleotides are TGTGCCATCAGTGAGGGTAGCGGGAGTCTCAATGAGCAGTTCTTC. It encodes CAISEGSGSLNEQFF.

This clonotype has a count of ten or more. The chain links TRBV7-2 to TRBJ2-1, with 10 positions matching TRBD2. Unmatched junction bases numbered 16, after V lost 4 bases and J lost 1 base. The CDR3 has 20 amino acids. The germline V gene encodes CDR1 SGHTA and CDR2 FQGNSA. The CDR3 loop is CASSSPVRLAGVRSYNEQFF. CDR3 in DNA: TGTGCCAGCAGCTCCCCGGTGAGGCTAGCGGGAGTTCGGTCCTACAATGAGCAGTTCTTC.

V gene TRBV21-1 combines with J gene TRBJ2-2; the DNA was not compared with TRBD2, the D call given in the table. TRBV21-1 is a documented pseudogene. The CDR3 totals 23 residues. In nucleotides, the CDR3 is TGTGCCAGCAGCAAACTCGCCGGACTAGCGGGAACGTTAGTCGCCCTGGACACCGGGGAGCTGTTTTTT. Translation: CASSKLAGLAGTLVALDTGELFF.

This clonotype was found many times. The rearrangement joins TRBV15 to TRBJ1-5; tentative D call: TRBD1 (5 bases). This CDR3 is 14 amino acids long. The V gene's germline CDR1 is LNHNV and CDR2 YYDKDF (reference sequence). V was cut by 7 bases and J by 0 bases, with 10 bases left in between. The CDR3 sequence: CATTRDYSNQPQHF. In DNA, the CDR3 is TGTGCCACCACCAGGGATTATAGCAATCAGCCCCAGCATTTT.

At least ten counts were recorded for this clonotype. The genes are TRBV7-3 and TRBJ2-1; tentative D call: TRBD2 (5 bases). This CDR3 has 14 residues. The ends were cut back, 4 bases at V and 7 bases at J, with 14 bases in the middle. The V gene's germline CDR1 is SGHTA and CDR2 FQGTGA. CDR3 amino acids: CASSYLPGGNEQFF. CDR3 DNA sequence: TGTGCCAGCAGCTATCTTCCGGGCGGGAATGAGCAGTTCTTC. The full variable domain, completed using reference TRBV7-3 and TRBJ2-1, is GAGVSQTPSNKVTEKGKYVELRCDPISGHTALYWYRQSLGQGPEFLIYFQGTGAADDSGLPNDRFFAVRPEGSVSTLKIQRTERGDSAVYLCASSYLPGGNEQFFGPGTRLTVL.

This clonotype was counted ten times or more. As DNA, the CDR3 is TGCGCCAGCAGCGATACCTCTGGGGACAGGGAAGCTTTCTTT. Its translation: CASSDTSGDREAFF. The gene calls are TRBV5-1 and TRBJ1-1; 8 nucleotides agree with TRBD1. This CDR3 has 14 residues. The V segment lost 4 bases and the J segment 8 bases; nucleotides outside the gene matches: 10. Germline CDR1 and CDR2: SGHRS and YFSETQ. Based on the CDR3 plus reference TRBV5-1 and TRBJ1-1, the full variable domain is KAGVTQTPRYLIKTRGQQVTLSCSPISGHRSVSWYQQTPGQGLQFLFEYFSETQRNKGNFPGRFSGRQFSNSRSEMNVSTLELGDSALYLCASSDTSGDREAFFGQGTRLTVV.

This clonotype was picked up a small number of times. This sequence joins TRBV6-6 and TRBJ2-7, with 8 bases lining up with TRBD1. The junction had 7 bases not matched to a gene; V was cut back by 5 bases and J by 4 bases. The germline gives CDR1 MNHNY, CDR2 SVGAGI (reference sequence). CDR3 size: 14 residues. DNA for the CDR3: TGTGCCAGCAGTACGGACAGGGACATTTACGAGCAGTACTTC. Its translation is CASSTDRDIYEQYF.

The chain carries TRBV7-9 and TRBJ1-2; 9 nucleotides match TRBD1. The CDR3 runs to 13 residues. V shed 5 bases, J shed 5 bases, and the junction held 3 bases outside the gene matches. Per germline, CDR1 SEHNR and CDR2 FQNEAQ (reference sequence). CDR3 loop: CASSPDRGYGYTF. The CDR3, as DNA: TGTGCCAGCAGCCCCGACAGGGGGTATGGCTACACCTTC.

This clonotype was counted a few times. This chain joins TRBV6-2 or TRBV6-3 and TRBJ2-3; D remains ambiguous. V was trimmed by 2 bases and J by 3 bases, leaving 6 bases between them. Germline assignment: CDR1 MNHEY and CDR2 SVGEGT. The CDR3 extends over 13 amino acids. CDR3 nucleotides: TGTGCCAGCAGTTACAGGGAAACAGATACGCAGTATTTT. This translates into CASSYRETDTQYF.

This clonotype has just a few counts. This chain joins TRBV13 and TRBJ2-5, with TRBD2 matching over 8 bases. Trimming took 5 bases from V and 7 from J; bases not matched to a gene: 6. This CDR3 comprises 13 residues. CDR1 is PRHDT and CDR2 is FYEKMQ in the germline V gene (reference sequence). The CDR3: CASSSGGTGTQYF. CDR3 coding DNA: TGTGCCAGCAGCAGCGGGGGCACAGGGACCCAGTACTTC.

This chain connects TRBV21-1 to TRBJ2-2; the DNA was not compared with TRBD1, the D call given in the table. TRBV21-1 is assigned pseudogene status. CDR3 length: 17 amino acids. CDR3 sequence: CASSKGPGQGRTGELFF. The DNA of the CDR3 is TGTGCCAGCAGCAAAGGACCCGGCCAGGGGCGCACCGGGGAGCTGTTTTTT.

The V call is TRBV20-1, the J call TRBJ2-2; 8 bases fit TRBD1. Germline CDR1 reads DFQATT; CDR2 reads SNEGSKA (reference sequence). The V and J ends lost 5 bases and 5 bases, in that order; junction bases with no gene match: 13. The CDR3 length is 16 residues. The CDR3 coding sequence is TGCAGTGCTTCCCCCGGACAGGGAGGTTTGACCGGGGAGCTGTTTTTT. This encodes CSASPGQGGLTGELFF.

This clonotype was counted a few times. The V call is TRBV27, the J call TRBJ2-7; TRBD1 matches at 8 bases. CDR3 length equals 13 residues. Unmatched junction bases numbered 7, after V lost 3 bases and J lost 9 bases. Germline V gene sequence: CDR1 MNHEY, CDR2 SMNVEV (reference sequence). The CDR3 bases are TGTGCCAGCAGTTTCGGCAGGGGGCGAGGGCAGTACTTC. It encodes CASSFGRGRGQYF.

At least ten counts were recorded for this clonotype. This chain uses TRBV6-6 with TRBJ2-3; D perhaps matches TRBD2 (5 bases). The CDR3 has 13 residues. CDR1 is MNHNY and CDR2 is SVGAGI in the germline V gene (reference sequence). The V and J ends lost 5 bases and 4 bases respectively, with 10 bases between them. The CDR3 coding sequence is TGTGCCAGCAGTACCGGGATATCAGATACGCAGTATTTT. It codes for CASSTGISDTQYF.

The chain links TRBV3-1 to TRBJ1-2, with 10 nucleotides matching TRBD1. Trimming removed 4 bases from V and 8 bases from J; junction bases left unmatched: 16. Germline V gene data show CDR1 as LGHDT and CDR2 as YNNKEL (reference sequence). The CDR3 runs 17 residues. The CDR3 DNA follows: TGTGCCAGCAGCCTTTTGACAGGGGGCGCCGGCAAGGGCGGCTACACCTTC. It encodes CASSLLTGGAGKGGYTF.

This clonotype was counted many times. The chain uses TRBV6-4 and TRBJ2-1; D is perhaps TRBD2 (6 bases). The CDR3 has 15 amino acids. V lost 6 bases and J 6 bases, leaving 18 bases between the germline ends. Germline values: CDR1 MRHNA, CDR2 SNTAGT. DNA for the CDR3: TGTGCCAGCAGGCTAAACCATGGGACTGCCAATGAGCAGTTCTTC. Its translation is CASRLNHGTANEQFF.

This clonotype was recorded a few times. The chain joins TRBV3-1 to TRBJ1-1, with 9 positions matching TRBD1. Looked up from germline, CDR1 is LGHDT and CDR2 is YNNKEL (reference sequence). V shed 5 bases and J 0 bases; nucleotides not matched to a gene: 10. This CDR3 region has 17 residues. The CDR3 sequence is CASSGNRGPAMNTEAFF. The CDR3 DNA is TGTGCCAGCAGCGGGAACAGGGGGCCCGCAATGAACACTGAAGCTTTCTTT.

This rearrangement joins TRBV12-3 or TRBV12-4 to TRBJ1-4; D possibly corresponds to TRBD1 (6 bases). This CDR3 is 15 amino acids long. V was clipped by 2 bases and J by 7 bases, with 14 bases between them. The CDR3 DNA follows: TGTGCCAGCAGTTTAAGGCGGACAGTGGCTGAAAAACTGTTTTTT. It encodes CASSLRRTVAEKLFF.

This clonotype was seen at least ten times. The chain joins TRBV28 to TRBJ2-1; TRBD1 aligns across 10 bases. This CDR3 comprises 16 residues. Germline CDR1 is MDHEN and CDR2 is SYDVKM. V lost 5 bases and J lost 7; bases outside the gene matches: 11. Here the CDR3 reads CASSNYPGQGQNEQFF. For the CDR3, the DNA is TGTGCCAGCAGTAACTACCCGGGACAGGGGCAAAATGAGCAGTTCTTC. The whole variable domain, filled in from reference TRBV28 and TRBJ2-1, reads DVKVTQSSRYLVKRTGEKVFLECVQDMDHENMFWYRQDPGLGLRLIYFSYDVKMKEKGDIPEGYSVSREKKERFSLILESASTNQTSMYLCASSNYPGQGQNEQFFGPGTRLTVL.